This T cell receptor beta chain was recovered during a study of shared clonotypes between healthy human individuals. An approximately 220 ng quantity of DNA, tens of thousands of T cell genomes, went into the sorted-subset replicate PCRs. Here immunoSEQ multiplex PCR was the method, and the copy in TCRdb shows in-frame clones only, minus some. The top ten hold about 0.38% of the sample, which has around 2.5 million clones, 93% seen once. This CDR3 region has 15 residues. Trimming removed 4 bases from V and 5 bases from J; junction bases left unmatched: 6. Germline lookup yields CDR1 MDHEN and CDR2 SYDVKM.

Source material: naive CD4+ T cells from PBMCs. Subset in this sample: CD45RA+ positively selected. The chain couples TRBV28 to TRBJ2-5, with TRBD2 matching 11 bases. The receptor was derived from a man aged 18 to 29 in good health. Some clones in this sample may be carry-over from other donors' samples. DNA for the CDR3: TGTGCCAGCAGTTCCCCCACTAGCGGGAGTGAGACCCAGTACTTC. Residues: CASSSPTSGSETQYF.